The entry that follows covers one T cell receptor beta chain sequence. This entry is derived from a study of blood T cell repertoires in COVID-19. Study at large: COVID-19 samples from acute and convalescent phases originated in the United States, Italy and Spain. In each case, the material was cDNA or gDNA derived from T cells, B-cell-depleted T cells, or PBMCs.

The germline CDR1 and CDR2 sequences are SGHTA and FQGNSA. Trimming at V came to 1 base and at J to 5 bases, leaving 5 bases not matched to a gene. The CDR3 covers 15 residues. Clones were sequenced by immunoSEQ multiplex PCR, and TCRdb holds only the in-frame ones, with some missing. The repertoire consists of around 95,000 clones, with about 83% occurring once and the leading ten covering roughly 12%. The sample comprised peripheral blood. This TCR was recovered from a human donor in a cohort sampled during active COVID-19. The chain joins TRBV7-2 to TRBJ2-7, with TRBD2 identical over 10 bases. The CDR3 DNA reads TGTGCCAGCAGCTTAGGAGCGGGAGGGACCCACGAGCAGTACTTC. It is translated as CASSLGAGGTHEQYF. Full variable domain (rest looked up from reference TRBV7-2 and TRBJ2-7): GAGVSQSPSNKVTEKGKDVELRCDPISGHTALYWYRQSLGQGLEFLIYFQGNSAPDKSGLPSDRFSAERTGGSVSTLTIQRTQQEDSAVYLCASSLGAGGTHEQYFGPGTRLTVT.